The T cell receptor (beta chain) under discussion was sequenced for a study of shared clonotypes between healthy human individuals. Study context: Aged 18 to 49, the donors were two women and three men. Study results and caveats: Sampling involved blood alone; tissue repertoires likely differ.

Repertoires were generated with immunoSEQ multiplex PCR, while TCRdb's copy carries only in-frame clones and drops some. Of about 2 million clones listed, 85% to 95% are singletons. Trimming stripped 0 bases from V and 2 bases from J, with 13 bases between. Germline lookup yields CDR1 SGHRS and CDR2 YFSETQ. The CDR3 has 16 residues. As regards this clone: The target antigen is unknown.

The sequence was obtained from a young man in good health. Specimen: naive CD4+ T cells sorted from blood. Subset indicated: CD45RA+ positively selected. The chain employs TRBV5-1 and TRBJ2-3; D not certain. The CDR3 DNA is TGCGCCAGCAGCTTGGCTCCTACCCCGACCACAGATACGCAGTATTTT. The encoded protein is CASSLAPTPTTDTQYF. Looking up the rest from reference TRBV5-1 and TRBJ2-3 gives the full variable domain: KAGVTQTPRYLIKTRGQQVTLSCSPISGHRSVSWYQQTPGQGLQFLFEYFSETQRNKGNFPGRFSGRQFSNSRSEMNVSTLELGDSALYLCASSLAPTPTTDTQYFGPGTRLTVL.